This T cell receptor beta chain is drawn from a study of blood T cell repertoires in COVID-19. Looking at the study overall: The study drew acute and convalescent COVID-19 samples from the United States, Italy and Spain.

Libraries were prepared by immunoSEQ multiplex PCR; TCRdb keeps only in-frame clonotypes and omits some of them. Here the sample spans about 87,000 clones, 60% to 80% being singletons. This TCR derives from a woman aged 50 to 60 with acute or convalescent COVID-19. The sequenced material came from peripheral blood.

CDR3 in DNA: TGTGCCACTTCGCCAGGTATCAATCAGCCCCAGCATTTT. Amino acids: CATSPGINQPQHF. This sequence joins TRBV3-1 (or the pseudogene TRBV3-2) and TRBJ1-5; D is undetermined. This CDR3 region has 13 residues. Per the germline V gene, CDR1 is LGHDT and CDR2 is YNNKEL (reference sequence). V dropped 10 bases and J dropped 3 bases, with 13 bases sitting between them.